These 10 T cell receptor beta chains were sequenced from one sample in a study of molecular identifiers for immune sequencing clone quantification. One entry per CDR3 protein results from TCRdb running MiXCR on the PCR reads. The top ten hold approximately 1.9% of the sample, which has approximately 54,000 distinct CDR3 sequences, 25% seen once. Sequenced input: naive CD8+ T cells from blood, with Jurkat cell RNA spiked in. Noted subset: FACS-sorted CD8+CD4-CCR7+CD45RA+ naive T cells. Source of these receptors: a human donor in good health. Some libraries in this study had Jurkat cell RNA spiked in.

Remarks on this clonotype: A much larger clone differs from this one at a single base, so this may be a read error. This sequence joins TRBV29-1 and TRBJ1-2; D gene uncertain. The CDR3 spans 12 residues. V dropped 0 bases and J dropped 9 bases, with 11 bases sitting between them. Per germline, CDR1 SQVTM and CDR2 ANQGSEA. In DNA form, the CDR3 reads TGCAGCGTTGAAGATTTGAGGTTGAGCTACACCTTC. Encoded protein: CSVEDLRLSYTF. Looking up the rest from reference TRBV29-1 and TRBJ1-2 gives the full variable domain: SAVISQKPSRDICQRGTSLTIQCQVDSQVTMMFWYRQQPGQSLTLIATANQGSEATYESGFVIDKFPISRPNLTFSTLTVSNMSPEDSSIYLCSVEDLRLSYTFGSGTRLTVV.

This clonotype was picked up many times. The chain links TRBV2 to TRBJ2-2, with 9 bases fitting TRBD2. V gave up 6 bases and J gave up 3 bases; unmatched junction bases: 14. The CDR3 covers 18 residues. Germline CDR1 is SNHLY and CDR2 is FYNNEI. CDR3 bases: TGTGCCAGCAGAGAGGATAGCGGGGGACCGTTCTACACCGGGGAGCTGTTTTTT. It encodes CASREDSGGPFYTGELFF.

This clonotype has a count of ten or more. V and J are TRBV29-1 and TRBJ2-7; D might be TRBD2 (6 bases). Germline lookup yields CDR1 SQVTM and CDR2 ANQGSEA. V lost 1 base, J lost 4 bases, and 17 bases lay in between. The length of the CDR3 is 15 residues. CDR3 nucleotides: TGCAGCGTTGAAGGTCTCGCGGGGACGGATTACGAGCAGTACTTC. Translated: CSVEGLAGTDYEQYF.

In the case of this clonotype: A read error may be the cause here, since a much bigger clone is one base away. CDR3 protein: CSVDRQGPYFGYTF. The CDR3 DNA is TGCAGCGTTGATCGGCAGGGACCCTACTTTGGCTACACCTTC. The rearrangement joins TRBV29-1 to TRBJ1-2; D may be TRBD1 (5 bases). The CDR3 spans 14 residues. CDR1 and CDR2 (germline): SQVTM, ANQGSEA. V was cut by 3 bases and J by 7 bases, with 18 bases left in between.

The chain recombines TRBV2 with TRBJ1-5; 8 bases agree with TRBD1. The V segment lost 4 bases and the J segment 6 bases; nucleotides outside the gene matches: 5. CDR1 and CDR2 (germline): SNHLY, FYNNEI. This CDR3 has 14 residues. CDR3 DNA sequence: TGTGCCAGCAGTGGCGGACAGGGAAGTCAGCCCCAGCATTTT. Its protein is CASSGGQGSQPQHF.

This clonotype has a count of ten or more. This chain uses TRBV3-1 with TRBJ1-2, with D maybe TRBD1 (5 bases). The CDR3 totals 14 residues. Per the germline V gene, CDR1 is LGHDT and CDR2 is YNNKEL (reference sequence). V lost 1 base and J 4 bases, leaving 10 bases between the germline ends. The CDR3 here is CASSQVGVPYGYTF. The CDR3, as DNA: TGTGCCAGCAGCCAAGTAGGGGTCCCCTATGGCTACACCTTC. Based on the CDR3 plus reference TRBV3-1 and TRBJ1-2, the full variable domain is DTAVSQTPKYLVTQMGNDKSIKCEQNLGHDTMYWYKQDSKKFLKIMFSYNNKELIINETVPNRFSPKSPDKAHLNLHINSLELGDSAVYFCASSQVGVPYGYTFGSGTRLTVV.

As regards this clonotype: One end of the junction is discordant with germline, which a read error may explain. The chain recombines TRBV5-3 with TRBJ1-2; a weak D match, TRBD1 (5 bases). TRBV5-3 is marked as an open reading frame, function uncertain. The CDR3 has 14 residues. Here the CDR3 DNA reads TGTGCCAGCAGCTTGGAACAGACAGACTATGGCCACACCTTC. Amino acid sequence: CASSLEQTDYGHTF.

For the CDR3, the DNA is TGTGCCAGCAGTTTAGCGCGGGGAGTCTACAATGAGCAGTTCTTC. Amino acid sequence: CASSLARGVYNEQFF. The V and J genes are TRBV12-3 or TRBV12-4 and TRBJ2-1; possibly TRBD2 for D (6 bases). The length of the CDR3 is 15 residues. The ends were cut back, 0 bases at V and 3 bases at J, with 9 bases in the middle.

With regard to this clonotype: A much larger clone lies a single base off, so this may be a read error. The chain employs TRBV6-2 or TRBV6-3 and TRBJ2-7; TRBD2 matches 9 bases. Germline CDR1 MNHEY, CDR2 SVGEGT. This CDR3 contains 14 residues. CDR3 nucleotide sequence: TGTGCCAGCAGCATAGCGGGAGAACCCTACGAGCTGTACTTC. As protein: CASSIAGEPYELYF.

This clonotype has only one observation. A single base separates this from a much larger clone, so it may be a read error. The chain combines TRBV7-2 with TRBJ2-7; 9 nucleotides match TRBD1. Germline lookup yields CDR1 SGHTA and CDR2 FQGNSA. This CDR3 has 11 residues. CDR3 coding DNA: TGTGCCAGCACCCCGAGGGACAGGGAAGACTTC. Protein sequence: CASTPRDREDF.